This entry is about one T cell receptor beta chain. The antigen is undetermined. The CDR3 loop spans 11 amino acids. V trimming: 3 bases; J trimming: 13 bases; junction bases outside the gene matches: 3. Researchers reported that TCR beta cDNA libraries carried unique molecular identifiers. T cells, about 0.85 to 11 million of them, yielded roughly 470,000 cDNA molecules. TCRdb ran MiXCR on the PCR reads and lists one entry per CDR3 protein. The data show around 440,000 distinct CDR3 sequences, approximately 46% seen once. This entry comes from a study of post-analysis software for immune sequencing data. Study as a whole: Patients had relapsing-remitting, secondary progressive or progressive-relapsing multiple sclerosis; some lacked subtype. General study findings and limits: By F measure, samples from a shared preparation batch strongly co-clustered. Controls showed lower frequencies than patients for five TRBV segments, and TRBV5-6, TRBV5-1 and TRBV20-1 were among these. For normalized Chao1 diversity, multiple sclerosis patients scored significantly lower than controls did.

J is TRBJ2-4 and V is TRBV12-3 or TRBV12-4, with 7 bases aligning to TRBD1. The sample was blood. The TCR originated in a girl aged 5 to 17 with multiple sclerosis. The CDR3 protein is CASSLGQSQYF. CDR3 DNA: TGTGCCAGCAGTTTGGGACAGTCACAGTACTTC.